These 6 T cell receptor beta chains share one sample of origin, sequenced in a study of blood T cells in healthy people across ages. The authors ran a second PCR of about 6 to 11 cycles using a sample-barcoded 5' primer and a J-beta primer mix. In TCRdb, the 5' RACE reads were re-called with MiXCR into one record per CDR3 protein. This table holds fewer than 600,000 distinct CDR3 sequences, about 27% found once. The data were also submitted as part of a second study, on T cells of mothers and their children.

The specimen sequenced was blood. These receptors came from a boy aged 2 to 9 in good health.

The rearrangement uses TRBV6-1 and TRBJ2-6, with TRBD1 matching 8 bases. Germline V gene lookup returns CDR1 MNHNS and CDR2 SASEGT. Losses at the gene ends were 6 bases for V and 0 bases for J; bases not matched to a gene: 7. The CDR3 has 17 residues. Here the CDR3 reads CASSRDRPYSGANVLTF. The CDR3 nucleotides read TGTGCCAGCAGCCGGGACAGGCCTTACTCTGGGGCCAACGTCCTGACTTTC.

Here the CDR3 reads CSAQTSGRVIDNEQFF. DNA of the CDR3: TGCAGCGCCCAGACTAGCGGGAGGGTTATCGACAATGAGCAGTTCTTC. The chain couples TRBV29-1 to TRBJ2-1; 14 bases are a match to TRBD2. The germline gives CDR1 SQVTM, CDR2 ANQGSEA. CDR3 length: 16 residues. Unmatched junction bases numbered 10, after V lost 7 bases and J lost 5 bases.

CDR3 coding DNA: TGCGCCAGCAGCCCCACGAGTCCACCAACTAATGAAAAACTGTTTTTT. This codes for CASSPTSPPTNEKLFF. The rearrangement joins TRBV5-1 to TRBJ1-4; the D is unclear. CDR1 and CDR2 (germline): SGHRS, YFSETQ. This CDR3 spans 16 amino acids. The V gene lost 4 bases and the J gene lost 0 bases, with 13 bases spanning the gap.

This chain connects TRBV27 to TRBJ2-2; the D is unclear. With 3 bases removed from V and 0 bases from J, the gap between germline ends came to 5 bases. The CDR3 consists of 14 residues. Per germline, CDR1 MNHEY and CDR2 SMNVEV (reference sequence). The CDR3 bases are TGTGCCAGCAGTTTTTGGGCGAACACCGGGGAGCTGTTTTTT. It codes for CASSFWANTGELFF.

The V call is TRBV12-3 or TRBV12-4, the J call TRBJ2-1, with 8 bases matching TRBD2. V lost 2 bases to trimming and J lost 0 bases; unmatched junction nucleotides: 6. The CDR3 runs to 17 residues. The CDR3 DNA follows: TGTGCCAGCAGTTTAAGGACTAGCAGGAGCTCCTACAATGAGCAGTTCTTC. It translates to CASSLRTSRSSYNEQFF.

This clonotype was counted only a few times. V is TRBV12-3 or TRBV12-4 and J is TRBJ2-1; 10 nucleotides agree with TRBD2. V was clipped by 5 bases and J by 1 base; unmatched bases: 5. The CDR3 runs to 16 residues. CDR3 protein: CASSPPTSGSYNEQFF. CDR3 sequence (DNA): TGTGCCAGCAGTCCGCCGACTAGCGGGTCCTACAATGAGCAGTTCTTC.